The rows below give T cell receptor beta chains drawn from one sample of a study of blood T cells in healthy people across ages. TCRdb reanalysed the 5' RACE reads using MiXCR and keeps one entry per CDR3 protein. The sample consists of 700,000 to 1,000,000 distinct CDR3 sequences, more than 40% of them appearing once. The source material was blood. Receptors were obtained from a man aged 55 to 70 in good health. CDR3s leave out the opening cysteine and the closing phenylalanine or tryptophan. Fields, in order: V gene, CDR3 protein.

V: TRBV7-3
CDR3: ASSPAPGSGANVLT

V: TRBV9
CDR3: ASSRLDSGNTIY

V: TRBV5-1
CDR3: ASSYQPSNTEAF

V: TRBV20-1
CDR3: SAPDAGGAYGYT

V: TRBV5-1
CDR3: AGSLTPGQGYEQY

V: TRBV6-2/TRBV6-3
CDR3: AGSYPSDRGVLGSYEQY

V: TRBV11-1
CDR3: ASSHRDRRLNEQF

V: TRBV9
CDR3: ASSVGDWDRNTEAF

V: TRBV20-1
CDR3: SARDPTSGGWSGEQY

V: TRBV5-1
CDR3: ASSLVWYEQY

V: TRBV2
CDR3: ASSLRDSPEKLF

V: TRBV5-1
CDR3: ASSPRTSGRLETQY

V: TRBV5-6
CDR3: ASGTYDEQF

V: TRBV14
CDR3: ASSYRVSGRYTQY

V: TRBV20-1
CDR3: SARDFAGGNNEQF

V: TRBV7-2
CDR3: ASSLAGVGGYT

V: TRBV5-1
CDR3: ASSLHYRTASQNSTQPQH

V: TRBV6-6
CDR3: ASSPSGEQKTLY

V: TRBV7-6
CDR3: ASSSRSGTGNTEAF

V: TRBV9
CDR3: ASSVTSGGGNEQF

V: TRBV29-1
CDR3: SVEVAGPPRY

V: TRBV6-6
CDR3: ASSRGLAGDTQY

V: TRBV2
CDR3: ASSRQGIHEQY

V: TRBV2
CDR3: ASSEAEEGYGYT

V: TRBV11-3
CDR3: ASSPGTRGSYNEQF

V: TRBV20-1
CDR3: SARGQGYNSPLH

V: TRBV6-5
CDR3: ASSVGPGVYNEQF

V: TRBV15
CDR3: ATSRDLALVGETQY

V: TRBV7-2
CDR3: ASSLRGQGPNEKLF

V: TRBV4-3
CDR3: ASSRGRGDEQY

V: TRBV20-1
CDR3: SARGRGLAGGYNEQF

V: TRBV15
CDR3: ATSTASSYNEQF

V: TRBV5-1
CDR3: ASSLGSGGNYGYT

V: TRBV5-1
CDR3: ASSIRQGIYGYT

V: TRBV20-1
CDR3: SARKTGITALGQPQH

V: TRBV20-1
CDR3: SARENRVNEKLF

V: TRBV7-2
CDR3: ASSSIQGRTEAF

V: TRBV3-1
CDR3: ASSQEVTLYNEQF

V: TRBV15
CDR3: ATSATSGGLRSLEETQY

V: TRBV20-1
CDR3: SASGSASYEQY

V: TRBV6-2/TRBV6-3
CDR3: ASSPPLRAQETQY

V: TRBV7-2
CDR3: ASSSQVGKGEKLF

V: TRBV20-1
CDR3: SARDRGKKGQGGEKLF

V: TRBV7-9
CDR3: ASSFPTTGLSYNEQY

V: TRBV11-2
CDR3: TSSLAVGPTGTEAF

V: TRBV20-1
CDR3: SARRLAGYNEQF

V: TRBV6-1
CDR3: ASSDRGLPVDEQY

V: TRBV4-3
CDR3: ASSPSITGELF

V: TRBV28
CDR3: ASTIGGGF

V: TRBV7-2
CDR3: ASKSPGAPYEQY

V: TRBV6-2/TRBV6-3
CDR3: ASSYYLWETQPQH

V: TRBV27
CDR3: ASSSSDRVGHYGYT

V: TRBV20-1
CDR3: SAPDRGYNSPLH

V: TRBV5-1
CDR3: ASSLKPGTGGVETQY

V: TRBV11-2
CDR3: ASSSTTGKGNSPLH

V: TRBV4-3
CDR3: ASSLEPGTPRAGYT

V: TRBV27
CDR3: ASSLGPDRGYNSPLH

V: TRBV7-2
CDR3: TSSFSGTGIEYEQY

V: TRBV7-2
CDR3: ASSLAARGATYEQY

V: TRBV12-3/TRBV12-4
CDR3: ASRDRGQNTEAF